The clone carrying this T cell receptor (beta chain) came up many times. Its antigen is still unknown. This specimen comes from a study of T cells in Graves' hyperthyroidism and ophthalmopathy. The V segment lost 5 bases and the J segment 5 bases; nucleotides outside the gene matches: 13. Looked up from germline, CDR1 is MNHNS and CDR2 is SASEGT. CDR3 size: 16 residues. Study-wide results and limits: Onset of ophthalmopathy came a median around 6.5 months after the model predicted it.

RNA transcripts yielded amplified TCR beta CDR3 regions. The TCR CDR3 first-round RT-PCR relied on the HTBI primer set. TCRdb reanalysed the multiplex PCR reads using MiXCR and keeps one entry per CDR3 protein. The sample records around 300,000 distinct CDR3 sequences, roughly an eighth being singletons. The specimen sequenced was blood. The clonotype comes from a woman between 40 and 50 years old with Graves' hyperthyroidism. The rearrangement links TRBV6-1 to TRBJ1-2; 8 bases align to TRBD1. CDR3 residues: CASSKRLGQELYGYTF. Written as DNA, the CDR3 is TGTGCCAGCAGTAAACGCTTGGGACAGGAACTTTATGGCTACACCTTC.